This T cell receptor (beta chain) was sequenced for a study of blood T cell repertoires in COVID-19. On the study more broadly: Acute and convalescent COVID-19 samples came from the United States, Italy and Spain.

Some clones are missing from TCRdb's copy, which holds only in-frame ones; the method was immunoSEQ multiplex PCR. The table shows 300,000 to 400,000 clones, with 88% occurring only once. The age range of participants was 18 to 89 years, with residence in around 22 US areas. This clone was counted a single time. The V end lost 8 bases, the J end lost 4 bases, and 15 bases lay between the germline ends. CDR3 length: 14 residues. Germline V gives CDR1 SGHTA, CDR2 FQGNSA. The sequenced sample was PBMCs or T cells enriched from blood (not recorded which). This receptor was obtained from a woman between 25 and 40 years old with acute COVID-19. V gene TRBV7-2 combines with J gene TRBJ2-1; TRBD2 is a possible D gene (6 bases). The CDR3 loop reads CASGDFGGYNEQFF. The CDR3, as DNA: TGTGCCAGCGGGGACTTTGGGGGTTACAATGAGCAGTTCTTC.